The 5 T cell receptor beta chains presented below share a single source sample, sequenced in a study of T cells in tuberculosis. Thawed, overnight-rested PBMC were stained with GMM-loaded CD1B tetramer, viability dye and anti-CD3, then sorted. The lipid loaded on the CD1B tetramers was C32 glucose monomycolate from Rhodococcus equi. TCRdb's table, derived via immunoSEQ multiplex PCR, lists solely in-frame clones and lacks some. The sample lists 55,000 to 60,000 clones; 88% were seen once. The sequenced sample consisted of CD1b-GMM tetramer-negative cells sorted from PBMCs. These receptors were collected from an adult woman with latent tuberculosis.

The rearrangement uses TRBV27 and TRBJ2-1; 8 bases agree with TRBD2. Germline V gene data show CDR1 as MNHEY and CDR2 as SMNVEV (reference sequence). This CDR3 region has 15 residues. The ends lost 2 bases at V and 6 bases at J; junction bases unmatched: 6. CDR3 residues: CASSLGLAGINEQFF. In nucleotides, the CDR3 is TGTGCCAGCAGTTTAGGGCTAGCGGGTATCAATGAGCAGTTCTTC.

The V and J genes are TRBV5-6 and TRBJ2-1; no clear D gene. Trimming took off 1 base at V and 6 bases at J, with 14 bases between the two ends. There are 15 residues in the CDR3. CDR1 and CDR2 (germline): SGHDT, YYEEEE. The CDR3 loop reads CASSLQWPGSNEQFF. The CDR3 DNA reads TGTGCCAGCAGCTTGCAGTGGCCTGGCAGCAATGAGCAGTTCTTC.

This chain joins TRBV30 and TRBJ1-5; 10 nucleotides agree with TRBD1. CDR3 length: 15 residues. The V gene's germline CDR1 is GTSNPN and CDR2 SVGIG (reference sequence). The V and J ends lost 4 bases and 6 bases, in that order; junction bases with no gene match: 9. CDR3 bases: TGTGCCTGGACGCCAGAGGGGGACAGGGGTCAGCCCCAGCATTTT. Protein: CAWTPEGDRGQPQHF.

The rearrangement joins TRBV27 to TRBJ2-7; D perhaps matches TRBD1 (6 bases). CDR1 and CDR2 (germline): MNHEY, SMNVEV (reference sequence). This CDR3 comprises 13 residues. V was pared by 8 bases and J by 6 bases, with 17 bases between. In nucleotides, the CDR3 is TGTGCCAGCTCCTGGGGGCCTCTGCTCGAGCAGTACTTC. Its translation: CASSWGPLLEQYF.

The sample holds a few counts of this clone. The rearrangement joins TRBV30 to TRBJ1-1; maybe TRBD1 (5 bases). V dropped 3 bases and J dropped 2 bases, with 13 bases sitting between them. Germline assignment: CDR1 GTSNPN and CDR2 SVGIG (reference sequence). The CDR3 length is 14 residues. The CDR3 DNA reads as TGTGCCTGGAGGGGCAAAGGGGAAAACACTGAAGCTTTCTTT. Translated, it gives CAWRGKGENTEAFF.